The 21 T cell receptor beta chains listed next were all sequenced from one sample in a study of shared clonotypes between healthy human individuals. Some clones are missing from TCRdb's copy, which holds only in-frame ones; the method was immunoSEQ multiplex PCR. The sample contains about 2,200,000 clones, roughly 91% of which appear only once. The naive CD8 fraction comprised CD45RO-negative cells positively selected for CCR7 and excluded terminally differentiated effector memory CD45RA+ cells. Sequencing used naive CD8+ T cells from PBMCs. The receptors were gathered from a young man in good health. Some clones in this sample may be carry-over from other donors' samples.

The gene calls are TRBV27 and TRBJ2-2; possibly TRBD2 for D (5 bases). The V gene's germline CDR1 is MNHEY and CDR2 SMNVEV (reference sequence). The V gene lost 1 base and the J gene lost 1 base, with 10 bases spanning the gap. The CDR3 runs to 16 residues. This CDR3 reads CASSLYGVGNTGELFF. The CDR3 DNA reads as TGTGCCAGCAGTTTATACGGGGTCGGGAACACCGGGGAGCTGTTTTTT.

The gene calls are TRBV7-9 and TRBJ2-1; D not certain. Germline lookup yields CDR1 SEHNR and CDR2 FQNEAQ (reference sequence). The CDR3 consists of 17 residues. The V end was cut by 5 bases, the J end by 1 base, with 18 bases between. The CDR3 loop reads CASSPPFFKESYNEQFF. CDR3 sequence (DNA): TGTGCCAGCAGCCCCCCCTTTTTTAAGGAGTCCTACAATGAGCAGTTCTTC.

This chain connects TRBV5-6 to TRBJ1-2, with D possibly being TRBD1 (5 bases). Germline values: CDR1 SGHDT, CDR2 YYEEEE. The CDR3 has 13 residues. V was clipped by 3 bases and J by 5 bases, with 11 bases between them. The CDR3 bases are TGTGCCAGCAGCTGGGAGTCAGGGTATGGCTACACCTTC. Its protein product is CASSWESGYGYTF.

The V gene is TRBV30, the J gene TRBJ2-5; 9 bases are shared with TRBD2. The J call may be incorrect, as the DNA end agrees better with TRBJ2-7. From germline, CDR1 is GTSNPN and CDR2 SVGIG (reference sequence). The length of the CDR3 is 16 residues. CDR3 loop: CAWSRGFSTSGYEQYF. The CDR3 DNA reads TGTGCCTGGAGCCGGGGGTTCTCGACTAGCGGCTACGAGCAGTACTTC.

The genes are TRBV4-2 and TRBJ2-1, with TRBD2 identical over 12 bases. The CDR3 is made up of 14 amino acids. The V gene end was trimmed by 4 bases and the J gene end by 12 bases; junction bases not matched to a gene: 7. The germline CDR1 and CDR2 sequences are LGHNA and YNFKEQ. In DNA, the CDR3 is TGTGCCAGCAGCCCCACTAGCGGGAGGTACGGGCAGTTCTTC. Its protein product is CASSPTSGRYGQFF.

On this clone itself: The same CDR3 arises from other DNA sequences in this sample as well. J is TRBJ2-1 and V is TRBV27; tentative D call: TRBD2 (6 bases). In germline, CDR1 is MNHEY, CDR2 SMNVEV (reference sequence). Trimming removed 3 bases at V and 4 bases at J, with 13 bases between. The CDR3 is 15 residues long. CDR3 region: CASSFRGSSYNEQFF. The CDR3 nucleotides are TGTGCCAGCAGTTTCCGGGGGAGTTCATACAATGAGCAGTTCTTC.

This clone has just one count. The chain joins TRBV7-9 to TRBJ1-2; tentative D call: TRBD1 (6 bases). CDR1 SEHNR and CDR2 FQNEAQ come from the germline V gene (reference sequence). The V gene lost 5 bases and the J gene lost 8 bases, with 24 bases spanning the gap. The CDR3 contains 16 residues. The CDR3 nucleotides read TGTGCCAGCAGCCCCGGGAGAGGGCAGGGGCCGGGGGGCTACACCTTC. Translation gives CASSPGRGQGPGGYTF. Together with reference TRBV7-9 and TRBJ1-2, the CDR3 gives the full variable domain: DTGVSQNPRHKITKRGQNVTFRCDPISEHNRLYWYRQTLGQGPEFLTYFQNEAQLEKSRLLSDRFSAERPKGSFSTLEIQRTEQGDSAMYLCASSPGRGQGPGGYTFGSGTRLTVV.

This rearrangement joins TRBV6-1 to TRBJ1-2, with 11 bases identical to TRBD1. Germline-derived CDR1 and CDR2 are MNHNS and SASEGT. The CDR3 is 17 amino acids. Losses at the gene ends were 4 bases for V and 4 bases for J; bases not matched to a gene: 11. The CDR3 loop is CASSGPDRGLRGYGYTF. For the CDR3, the DNA is TGTGCCAGCAGTGGTCCGGACAGGGGGCTGAGGGGCTATGGCTACACCTTC.

Points on this clone: A much larger clone differs from this one at a single base, so this may be a read error. This specimen includes other DNA sequences encoding the same CDR3. The DNA for the CDR3 is TGTGCCAGCAGCTGGGGCTACGAGCAGTACTTC. It codes for CASSWGYEQYF. This chain links TRBV5-6 with TRBJ2-7, with D unresolved. Germline V gene data show CDR1 as SGHDT and CDR2 as YYEEEE. The ends were cut back, 3 bases at V and 3 bases at J, with 4 bases in the middle. This CDR3 is built from 11 residues.

The J gene is TRBJ2-7, the V gene TRBV6-1; 7 bases map to TRBD2. Trimming removed 2 bases from V and 4 bases from J; junction bases left unmatched: 5. Germline-derived CDR1 and CDR2 are MNHNS and SASEGT. The CDR3 extends over 14 amino acids. For the CDR3, the DNA is TGTGCCAGCAGTGAACACTCCGGGGGGTACGAGCAGTACTTC. Its translation: CASSEHSGGYEQYF.

The chain uses TRBV5-4 and TRBJ1-2; 8 bases match TRBD1. The V gene end was trimmed by 6 bases and the J gene end by 8 bases; junction bases not matched to a gene: 9. Germline V gene lookup returns CDR1 SGHNT and CDR2 YYREEE (reference sequence). The CDR3 loop spans 13 amino acids. DNA for the CDR3: TGTGCCAGCACCTTTTGGACAGGGAGCGGCTACACCTTC. Translation gives CASTFWTGSGYTF.

The gene calls are TRBV5-1 and TRBJ2-7, with D perhaps matching TRBD1 (6 bases). Trimming left V 0 bases short and J 2 bases short, with 12 bases between. Germline V lookup: CDR1 SGHRS, CDR2 YFSETQ. This CDR3 comprises 15 residues. The CDR3 sequence is CASSLVPGETYEQYF. The DNA for the CDR3 is TGCGCCAGCAGCTTGGTACCAGGGGAAACCTACGAGCAGTACTTC.

The chain links TRBV11-1 to TRBJ2-5; tentative D call: TRBD2 (5 bases). The end of the DNA fits TRBJ2-7 better, so the J call may be wrong. The length of the CDR3 is 14 residues. Germline V lookup: CDR1 SGHAT, CDR2 FQDESV (reference sequence). DNA for the CDR3: TGTGCCAGCAGCTTAGCGGGAGTAGTCTACGAGCAGTACTTC. As protein: CASSLAGVVYEQYF.

This chain joins TRBV28 and TRBJ2-3, with 7 bases aligning to TRBD2. V lost 4 bases and J lost 4; bases outside the gene matches: 11. The CDR3 runs to 16 residues. Looked up from germline, CDR1 is MDHEN and CDR2 is SYDVKM. The CDR3 reads CASSSPTAGVADTQYF. The CDR3 DNA is TGTGCCAGCAGTTCCCCCACCGCGGGAGTGGCAGATACGCAGTATTTT.

Concerning this clone itself: This sample includes further DNA sequences coding for the same CDR3. V is TRBV9 and J is TRBJ2-1, with 8 bases that match TRBD2. Germline CDR1 and CDR2: SGDLS and YYNGEE. This CDR3 comprises 16 residues. V lost 3 bases and J lost 0; bases outside the gene matches: 5. CDR3 sequence (DNA): TGTGCCAGCAGCGCTGCCGGGACTAGCTCCTACAATGAGCAGTTCTTC. It yields the protein CASSAAGTSSYNEQFF.

The chain employs TRBV29-1 and TRBJ2-7, with a weak D call TRBD1 (6 bases). Germline V gives CDR1 SQVTM, CDR2 ANQGSEA. The CDR3 spans 12 residues. Trimming removed 7 bases from V and 3 bases from J, with 13 bases in between. The CDR3 DNA reads as TGCAGCGCTGGGGACACTAGCTACGAGCAGTACTTC. Amino acid sequence: CSAGDTSYEQYF.

V gene TRBV14 combines with J gene TRBJ1-1; D remains unclear. Trimming stripped 2 bases from V and 6 bases from J, with 19 bases between. In germline, CDR1 is SGHDN, CDR2 FVKESK. The CDR3 totals 16 residues. The CDR3 sequence is CASSQLGVAKIAEAFF. The CDR3 bases are TGTGCCAGCAGCCAATTAGGCGTTGCCAAGATCGCTGAAGCTTTCTTT.

Remarks on this clone: The sample carries other DNA sequences with the same CDR3. V gene TRBV19 combines with J gene TRBJ2-7; D remains ambiguous. CDR1 LNHDA and CDR2 SQIVND come from the germline V gene (reference sequence). CDR3 size: 13 residues. Trimming pared 3 bases from V and 2 bases from J, leaving 8 bases between. The CDR3 sequence is CASSMGRAYEQYF. In DNA form, the CDR3 reads TGTGCCAGTAGTATGGGTCGAGCCTACGAGCAGTACTTC.

The gene calls are TRBV4-2 and TRBJ2-2; D gene unclear. Looked up from germline, CDR1 is LGHNA and CDR2 is YNFKEQ. Trimming removed 4 bases at V and 4 bases at J, with 16 bases between. The CDR3 runs to 16 residues. The CDR3 here is CASSPYPPVITGELFF. The DNA for the CDR3 is TGTGCCAGCAGCCCCTATCCCCCAGTAATCACCGGGGAGCTGTTTTTT.

In regard to this clone: Other DNA sequences from this sample encode an identical CDR3 as well. This sequence joins TRBV18 and TRBJ2-7; D unclear. The CDR3 length is 12 residues. V shed 0 bases and J shed 1 base, with 1 base lying between them. The germline CDR1 and CDR2 sequences are KGHSH and LQKENI. The CDR3 coding sequence is TGTGCCAGCTCACCACCATCCTACGAGCAGTACTTC. Protein product: CASSPPSYEQYF.

Here the CDR3 reads CASSFQAITHEKLFF. The CDR3 DNA is TGTGCCAGCAGTTTCCAAGCCATAACCCATGAAAAACTGTTTTTT. This rearrangement joins TRBV27 to TRBJ1-4; D ambiguous. The V gene lost 3 bases and the J gene lost 6 bases, with 14 bases spanning the gap. The CDR3 contains 15 residues. Looked up from germline, CDR1 is MNHEY and CDR2 is SMNVEV (reference sequence).